One sample yielded the 8 T cell receptor beta chains listed below, sequenced in a study of blood T cell repertoires in COVID-19. TCRdb keeps only in-frame clones here, not all; method: immunoSEQ multiplex PCR. The sample includes about 94,000 clones, 80% seen only once; the top ten take around a fifth. Sequencing used peripheral blood. Source of these receptors: a human donor in a cohort sampled during active COVID-19.

This chain connects TRBV7-2 to TRBJ2-3; 10 positions match TRBD2. CDR1 and CDR2 from the germline V gene are SGHTA and FQGNSA. V was clipped by 1 base and J by 0 bases; unmatched bases: 7. CDR3 length equals 18 residues. CDR3 residues: CASSLGTSGAASTDTQYF. The CDR3, as DNA: TGTGCCAGCAGCTTAGGGACTAGCGGAGCTGCTAGCACAGATACGCAGTATTTT.

This chain links TRBV7-2 with TRBJ1-1, with 8 bases matching TRBD1. V lost 5 bases to trimming and J lost 0 bases; unmatched junction nucleotides: 2. The length of the CDR3 is 14 residues. CDR1 SGHTA and CDR2 FQGNSA come from the germline V gene. The CDR3 nucleotides are TGTGCCAGCAGCGTGACAGGGGTGAACACTGAAGCTTTCTTT. Translation: CASSVTGVNTEAFF. The full variable domain, rest sourced from reference TRBV7-2 and TRBJ1-1, is GAGVSQSPSNKVTEKGKDVELRCDPISGHTALYWYRQSLGQGLEFLIYFQGNSAPDKSGLPSDRFSAERTGGSVSTLTIQRTQQEDSAVYLCASSVTGVNTEAFFGQGTRLTVV.

This clone has just one count. This chain joins TRBV3-1 (or the pseudogene TRBV3-2) and TRBJ1-1, with TRBD1 as a possible D gene (5 bases). V was shortened by 3 bases and J by 5 bases, with 13 bases between the two germline ends. This CDR3 has 14 residues. CDR1 is LGHDT, CDR2 YNNKEL, per germline (reference sequence). In DNA, the CDR3 is TGTGCCAGCAGCCATCTGCAGGGTAATACTGAAGCTTTCTTT. It specifies CASSHLQGNTEAFF.

This sequence joins TRBV29-1 and TRBJ2-7, with 7 bases lining up with TRBD2. The CDR3 extends over 13 amino acids. In germline, CDR1 is SQVTM, CDR2 ANQGSEA. The CDR3 protein is CSGGGLGSGEQYF. In DNA, the CDR3 is TGCAGTGGGGGGGGACTTGGCTCTGGGGAGCAGTACTTC.

This clone appeared once. The gene calls are TRBV19 and TRBJ1-2, with 12 bases fitting TRBD1. This CDR3 region has 14 residues. V lost 8 bases to trimming and J lost 1 base; unmatched junction nucleotides: 2. Germline loops: CDR1 LNHDA, CDR2 SQIVND (reference sequence). The CDR3 sequence: CASWDRGLNYGYTF. Here the CDR3 DNA reads TGTGCCAGTTGGGACAGGGGGCTTAACTATGGCTACACCTTC.

In its sample, this clone was seen a few times. The chain combines TRBV18 with TRBJ1-3; 7 bases align to TRBD1. With V trimmed by 2 bases and J by 6 bases, 7 bases remained unmatched. Germline V lookup: CDR1 KGHSH, CDR2 LQKENI. This CDR3 has 15 residues. DNA for the CDR3: TGTGCCAGCTCACCAAGCACAGGGGCTTCAAACACCATATATTTT. This gives the protein CASSPSTGASNTIYF. Looking up the rest from reference TRBV18 and TRBJ1-3 gives the full variable domain: NAGVMQNPRHLVRRRGQEARLRCSPMKGHSHVYWYRQLPEEGLKFMVYLQKENIIDESGMPKERFSAEFPKEGPSILRIQQVVRGDSAAYFCASSPSTGASNTIYFGEGSWLTVV.

The chain joins TRBV7-9 to TRBJ2-7; tentatively, D is TRBD2 (6 bases). There are 13 residues in the CDR3. V was trimmed by 3 bases and J by 2 bases, leaving 8 bases between them. The germline V gene has CDR1 SEHNR and CDR2 FQNEAQ (reference sequence). CDR3 bases: TGTGCCAGCAGCTTCGGGGGTACCTACGAGCAGTACTTC. It is translated as CASSFGGTYEQYF.

In this sample, this clone turned up once. CDR3 loop: CASSNGQGGHNEQFF. Here the CDR3 DNA reads TGCGCCAGCAGCAACGGACAGGGGGGCCACAATGAGCAGTTCTTC. The rearrangement uses TRBV5-1 and TRBJ2-1; 10 bases align to TRBD1. With V trimmed by 4 bases and J by 5 bases, 6 bases remained unmatched. CDR1 SGHRS and CDR2 YFSETQ come from the germline V gene. The length of the CDR3 is 15 residues. Variable domain in full (rest from reference TRBV5-1 and TRBJ2-1): KAGVTQTPRYLIKTRGQQVTLSCSPISGHRSVSWYQQTPGQGLQFLFEYFSETQRNKGNFPGRFSGRQFSNSRSEMNVSTLELGDSALYLCASSNGQGGHNEQFFGPGTRLTVL.